This record concerns one T cell receptor (beta chain) sequence. No antigen is known for it. Per-base qualities were not stored, and no clone one base away is much larger. The junction shows trimming of 0 bases on V and 7 bases on J, and the gene matches do not reach 4 bases of it. The CDR3 spans 15 residues, from the cysteine through the phenylalanine. Only CDR3 DNA remains: 45 bases, in frame from the first base. From the germline V gene (reference sequence), CDR1 is DFQATT and CDR2 is SNEGSKA. This sample is part of a study of blood T cells in healthy people across ages (dated by TCRdb to the mid-2010s). Regarding the research as a whole: In model experiments, template switching captured about one uniquely barcoded TCR beta cDNA molecule for every two T cells. Age-related changes in TCR beta repertoire diversity were measured in the study by deep sequencing normalized with unique cDNA molecular identifiers. Donors were grouped into four age groups: young (average 16 years), middle-aged (39), aged (around 62) and long-lived (just over 80). Donors of different ages were randomly distributed across sequencing lanes to avoid experimental bias. Using the same blood draw, the study looked at two additional independent replicas of 1 million unique cDNA reads for two donors, one aged 18 to 30 and the other aged 80 or older. General study outcomes and caveats: Observed TCR beta diversity per million T cells fell roughly linearly with age, and a significant reduction was already apparent by age around 40. A strong correlation was found between observed TCR beta diversity and the percentage of naive T cells measured by flow cytometry. Because the CMV infection status of the donors was unknown, age-related changes in expanded clonotypes may potentially have been confounded. Total diversity estimates from one million sequenced T cells were considered lower bounds and underestimates. Since profiling was done on bulk unsorted PBMCs, naive and antigen-experienced compartments could not be conclusively compared. The long-lived group showed more naive CD4+ T cells, fewer expanded clones and increased TCR diversity than the aged group, suggesting age selection.

Library prep was done by 5' RACE. Data came from an Illumina HiSeq 2500. The second PCR ran for roughly 7 to 11 cycles and used a J-beta primer mix along with a sample-barcoded 5' primer. A unique molecular identifier was introduced onto each TCR beta cDNA molecule by a template-switch 5' adaptor carrying 12 random nucleotides. Each sample yielded at least 2.5 million CDR3-containing paired-end reads. The Mint cDNA synthesis kit, primed by a TRBC-specific oligonucleotide, was used to synthesize first-strand cDNA from all RNA. All cDNA was treated with uracil-DNA glycosylase and then went through a first 18-cycle PCR with the universal primers M1SS and BC2_uni_R. In the paper's pipeline: For normalization, 1 million high-quality reads were randomly selected from each sample, with every read carrying a distinct molecular identifier. Reads sharing molecular identifiers were discarded rather than binned into consensus sequences. MiTCR, run with a Q25 quality threshold and the strictest error-elimination algorithm, handled CDR3 identification, clonotype clustering and error correction. Lower-bound total TCR beta diversity was estimated with a nonparametric unseen species model using Euler transformation. TCRdb applied fastp at Q25 and MiXCR to the public reads, then kept only in-frame beta chains. Rows are combined by CDR3 protein, so each entry shows the most common genes and DNA. TCRdb, rather than the study authors, made the V and J calls. The sample data list more than 1,400,000 distinct CDR3 sequences, and roughly 40% of these were observed just once. Around 8% of the sample goes to the ten largest clones.

The donors were about 40 Caucasian individuals from Russia, aged roughly 6 to 90 years, who were systemically healthy. Each donor gave around 9.9 milliliters of peripheral blood, collected into EDTA-treated Vacutainer tubes. PBMCs were isolated by Ficoll-Paque density-gradient centrifugation, with at least 7 million obtained per sample. Total RNA, at least 6 micrograms per sample, was extracted from PBMCs with Trizol reagent. Naive CD45RAhigh/CD27high T cell percentages were measured by flow cytometry on a PBMC aliquot from every donor. This clonotype was sampled from a woman under 30 in good health. In this chain, TRBV20-1 is recombined with TRBJ2-1, and TRBD2 aligns with 12 junction nucleotides. The sequencing input was blood. The sequence in DNA is TGCAGTGCTAGAGATTGGCTAGCGGGAGGGAATGAGCAGTTCTTC. This gives the protein CSARDWLAGGNEQFF.